The sequence of this TCR beta chain was determined in a study of T cell repertoires and HLA-DP antigens. Study context: The donors, ranging 18-to-29 to 60-to-69 years, included a couple of males and one female. Points from the study as a whole: Clones undetected before culture averaged 36.3% against one allele and around 53% against the other.

Pre-culture CD4+ samples were sequenced deeply, targeting more than 150,000 T cell genomes. TCRdb keeps only in-frame clones here, not all; method: immunoSEQ multiplex PCR. The sample shows about 110,000 clones, 80% to 95% of them seen only once. This clone was seen a single time. The antigen is undetermined. The CDR3 extends over 16 amino acids. V dropped 5 bases and J dropped 4; count of bases not matched to a gene: 12. Germline CDR1 is SGHTA and CDR2 is FQGNSA. The sequenced sample was CD4+ T cells from PBMCs. The chain joins TRBV7-2 to TRBJ2-5, with 8 bases matching TRBD2. The receptor comes from a young woman in good health and CMV-seronegative. The CDR3 nucleotides read TGTGCCAGCAGCGGCAGGGCCGTGCGGGGGGTAGAGACCCAGTACTTC. Its protein product is CASSGRAVRGVETQYF.